Below, 16 T cell receptor beta chains from the same sample are listed, as sequenced in a study of T-cell reconstitution after alpha-beta-depleted transplantation in children. Unique molecular identifiers were built into the TCRbeta library. TCRdb recomputed calls from the PCR reads with MiXCR, one row per CDR3 protein. The data show roughly 300,000 distinct CDR3 sequences, with roughly 10% seen just once and around 22% held by the top ten. The sample was peripheral blood, taken 180 days after TCRalphabeta/CD19-depleted stem cell transplant. The receptors here all came from a male patient under 10 years old who had a stem cell transplant for chronic granulomatous disease, so the T cells may come from the graft donor.

This clonotype was seen at least ten times. The chain has TRBV29-1 and TRBJ2-1, with 7 positions matching TRBD2. Trimming cost V 5 bases and J 10 bases; bases outside gene matches: 11. From germline, CDR1 is SQVTM and CDR2 ANQGSEA. The CDR3 is 13 amino acids. This chain's CDR3 is CSVFGGVSGEQFF. In DNA, the CDR3 is TGCAGCGTTTTTGGGGGGGTCTCGGGAGAGCAGTTCTTC.

To note about this clonotype: A much larger clone sits a single nucleotide away, making a read error possible. This chain joins TRBV7-8 and TRBJ1-5; D is perhaps TRBD1 or TRBD2 (5 bases each). The end of the DNA fits TRBJ2-3 better, so the J call may be wrong. CDR3 length equals 20 residues. The germline V gene has CDR1 SGHVS and CDR2 FQNEAQ. The CDR3 sequence: CASSLVDLPFGRRGNQPQYF. In DNA form, the CDR3 reads TGTGCCAGCAGCTTAGTAGATCTCCCCTTTGGCAGACGGGGCAATCAGCCCCAGTATTTT.

In its sample, this clonotype was seen many times. V is TRBV20-1 and J is TRBJ1-4; D is unresolved. The CDR3 runs to 13 residues. Germline values: CDR1 DFQATT, CDR2 SNEGSKA (reference sequence). The V gene lost 4 bases and the J gene lost 8 bases, with 14 bases spanning the gap. The CDR3 DNA follows: TGCAGTGCTAATCTTCGAGGTCGAGAAAAACTGTTTTTT. It codes for CSANLRGREKLFF.

In its sample, this clonotype was seen many times. V and J are TRBV5-4 and TRBJ1-5, with D uncertain. The V gene's germline CDR1 is SGHNT and CDR2 YYREEE (reference sequence). With 4 bases removed from V and 5 bases from J, the gap between germline ends came to 10 bases. This CDR3 has 13 residues. The CDR3 loop reads CASSPEPDQPQHF. The CDR3 DNA sequence: TGTGCCAGCAGCCCAGAACCCGATCAGCCCCAGCATTTT. The variable domain in full, with the rest retrieved from reference TRBV5-4 and TRBJ1-5, is ETGVTQSPTHLIKTRGQQVTLRCSSQSGHNTVSWYQQALGQGPQFIFQYYREEENGRGNFPPRFSGLQFPNYSSELNVNALELDDSALYLCASSPEPDQPQHFGDGTRLSIL.

This clonotype has ten or more counts. V and J are TRBV20-1 and TRBJ2-7, with 11 bases lining up with TRBD2. Germline V CDR1 and CDR2: DFQATT, SNEGSKA (reference sequence). CDR3 size: 16 residues. V gave up 1 base and J gave up 1 base; unmatched junction bases: 6. The CDR3 reads CSARGTSGRLSYEQYF. CDR3 DNA sequence: TGCAGTGCTAGAGGGACTAGCGGGCGTCTTTCCTACGAGCAGTACTTC.

This clonotype was seen ten or more times. The chain couples TRBV12-3 or TRBV12-4 to TRBJ1-6; D gene unclear. This CDR3 spans 16 amino acids. Between the trimmed V and J ends, which lost 2 bases and 2 bases, there was a span of 10 bases. The CDR3 protein is CASSLKVGPYNSPLHF. Here the CDR3 DNA reads TGTGCCAGCAGTTTAAAGGTCGGCCCCTATAATTCACCCCTCCACTTT.

This clonotype was recorded many times. The V call is TRBV29-1, the J call TRBJ2-7, with a weak D call TRBD1 (6 bases). CDR3 length equals 14 residues. The V gene's germline CDR1 is SQVTM and CDR2 ANQGSEA. V dropped 4 bases and J dropped 4 bases, with 17 bases sitting between them. CDR3 residues: CSVGGLGDTYEQYF. The CDR3 DNA sequence: TGCAGCGTTGGGGGCCTCGGGGACACTTACGAGCAGTACTTC.

This clonotype was picked up many times. This sequence joins TRBV7-9 and TRBJ2-2, with 9 bases matching TRBD1. With V trimmed by 5 bases and J by 8 bases, 15 bases remained unmatched. This CDR3 has 17 residues. Germline CDR1 and CDR2: SEHNR and FQNEAQ (reference sequence). The CDR3 DNA reads as TGTGCCAGCAGCCGGTGGACGGACAGGGGCGGTCTTGGGGAGCTGTTTTTT. This encodes CASSRWTDRGGLGELFF.

This clonotype has a count of ten or more. The genes are TRBV12-3 or TRBV12-4 and TRBJ1-5; TRBD1 might be the D (6 bases). Trimming shortened V by 5 bases and J by 6 bases, and 11 bases separated the two germline ends. The CDR3 has 13 residues. DNA of the CDR3: TGTGCCAGCAGTGTGACAGGCGGTCAGCCCCAGCATTTT. Translating it yields CASSVTGGQPQHF.

This clonotype appeared many times. V gene TRBV7-9 combines with J gene TRBJ2-1, with 11 bases aligning to TRBD2. V trimming: 2 bases; J trimming: 8 bases; junction bases outside the gene matches: 5. The CDR3 is made up of 15 amino acids. Germline CDR1 and CDR2: SEHNR and FQNEAQ (reference sequence). CDR3 protein: CASSLRLAGWDEQFF. Here the CDR3 DNA reads TGTGCCAGCAGCTTAAGACTAGCGGGATGGGATGAGCAGTTCTTC.

This clonotype was seen many times. This sequence joins TRBV20-1 and TRBJ2-3; weak D call: TRBD2 (6 bases). The V gene lost 6 bases and the J gene lost 3 bases, with 25 bases spanning the gap. The CDR3 sequence is 17 residues long. The V gene's germline CDR1 is DFQATT and CDR2 SNEGSKA (reference sequence). In DNA, the CDR3 is TGCAGTGCCCCAATGTACGGGGGAACCGAGGAGACAGATACGCAGTATTTT. Its protein is CSAPMYGGTEETDTQYF.

This clonotype occurred many times. This chain joins TRBV28 and TRBJ2-3, with D possibly TRBD1 on 5 matching bases. The CDR3 consists of 17 residues. Looked up from germline, CDR1 is MDHEN and CDR2 is SYDVKM. V gave up 6 bases and J gave up 2 bases, with 21 bases separating them. This CDR3 reads CASSRYWGERNTDTQYF. The CDR3 DNA reads TGTGCCAGCAGCCGATATTGGGGCGAGAGAAACACAGATACGCAGTATTTT.

This clonotype was picked up many times. V gene TRBV4-3 combines with J gene TRBJ2-2, with D tentatively TRBD1 (5 bases). Per the germline V gene, CDR1 is LGHNA and CDR2 is YSLEER. Trimming cost V 0 bases and J 3 bases, with 14 bases left between them. The CDR3 sequence is 17 residues long. The CDR3 spells CASSQDIGAEDTGELFF. CDR3 coding DNA: TGCGCCAGCAGCCAAGATATAGGGGCAGAGGACACCGGGGAGCTGTTTTTT.

This clonotype was seen many times. The J gene is TRBJ2-2, the V gene TRBV7-2; 14 bases align to TRBD2. This CDR3 is 18 amino acids long. Losses at the gene ends were 5 bases for V and 0 bases for J; bases not matched to a gene: 5. From germline, CDR1 is SGHTA and CDR2 FQGNSA. The DNA for the CDR3 is TGTGCCAGCAGCACGACTAGCGGGGGGGCGGCGAACACCGGGGAGCTGTTTTTT. Protein: CASSTTSGGAANTGELFF.

This clonotype occurred many times. The chain carries TRBV21-1 and TRBJ2-3. TRBV21-1 is a pseudogene locus. CDR3 length: 12 amino acids. The CDR3 DNA sequence: TGTGCCAGCCCGGTTAGGGATTCCACGCAGTATTTT. Protein sequence: CASPVRDSTQYF.

This clonotype came up many times. This sequence joins TRBV20-1 and TRBJ2-5, with D perhaps TRBD1 (5 bases). V lost 6 bases, J lost 0 bases, and 14 bases lay in between. Germline V gene lookup returns CDR1 DFQATT and CDR2 SNEGSKA (reference sequence). This CDR3 is 14 amino acids long. Written as DNA, the CDR3 is TGCAGTGCCCCAGGGAAAGGGTACCAAGAGACCCAGTACTTC. Translated: CSAPGKGYQETQYF.